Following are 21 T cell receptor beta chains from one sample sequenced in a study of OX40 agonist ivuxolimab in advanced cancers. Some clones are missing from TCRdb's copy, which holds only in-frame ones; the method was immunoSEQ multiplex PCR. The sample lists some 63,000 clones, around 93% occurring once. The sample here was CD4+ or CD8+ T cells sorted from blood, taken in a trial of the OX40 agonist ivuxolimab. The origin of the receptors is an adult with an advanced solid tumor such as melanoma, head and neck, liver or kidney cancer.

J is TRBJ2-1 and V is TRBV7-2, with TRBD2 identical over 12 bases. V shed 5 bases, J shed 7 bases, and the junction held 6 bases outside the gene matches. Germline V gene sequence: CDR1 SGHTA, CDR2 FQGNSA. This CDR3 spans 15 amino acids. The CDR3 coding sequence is TGTGCCAGCAGCCACGGACTAGCGGGATGGAATGAGCAGTTCTTC. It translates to CASSHGLAGWNEQFF.

CDR3 sequence: CASSDTGGSTIYF. The DNA of the CDR3 is TGTGCCAGCAGCGATACAGGGGGGAGTACCATATATTTT. The chain recombines TRBV7-6 with TRBJ1-3; 8 bases map to TRBD1. The V and J ends lost 5 bases and 10 bases, in that order; junction bases with no gene match: 7. Looked up from germline, CDR1 is SGHVS and CDR2 is FNYEAQ. The CDR3 spans 13 residues.

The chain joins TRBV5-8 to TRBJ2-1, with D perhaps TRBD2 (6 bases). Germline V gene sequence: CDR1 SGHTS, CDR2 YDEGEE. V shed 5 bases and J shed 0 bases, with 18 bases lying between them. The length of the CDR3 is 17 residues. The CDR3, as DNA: TGTGCCAGCAGATCCCGTTGGCGGGATATCTCCTACAATGAGCAGTTCTTC. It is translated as CASRSRWRDISYNEQFF.

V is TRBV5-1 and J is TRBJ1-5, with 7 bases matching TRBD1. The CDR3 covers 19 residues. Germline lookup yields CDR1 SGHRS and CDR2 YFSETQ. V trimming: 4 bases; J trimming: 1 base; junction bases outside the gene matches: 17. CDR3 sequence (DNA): TGCGCCAGCAGCCGCCTCGGGGGACGTAGAGGGGGCAGCAATCAGCCCCAGCATTTT. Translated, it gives CASSRLGGRRGGSNQPQHF.

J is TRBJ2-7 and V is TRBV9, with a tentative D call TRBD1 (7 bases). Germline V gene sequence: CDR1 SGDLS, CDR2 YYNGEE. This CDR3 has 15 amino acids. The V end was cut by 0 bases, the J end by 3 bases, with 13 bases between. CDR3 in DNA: TGTGCCAGCAGCGTAGCGAGCAGGGGGGTCTACGAGCAGTACTTC. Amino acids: CASSVASRGVYEQYF.

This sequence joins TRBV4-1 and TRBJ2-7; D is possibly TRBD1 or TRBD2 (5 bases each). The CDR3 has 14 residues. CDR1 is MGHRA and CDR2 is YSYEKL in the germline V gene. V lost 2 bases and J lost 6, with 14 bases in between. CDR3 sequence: CASSQLGERGEQYF. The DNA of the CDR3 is TGCGCCAGCAGCCAACTGGGGGAGAGAGGCGAGCAGTACTTC.

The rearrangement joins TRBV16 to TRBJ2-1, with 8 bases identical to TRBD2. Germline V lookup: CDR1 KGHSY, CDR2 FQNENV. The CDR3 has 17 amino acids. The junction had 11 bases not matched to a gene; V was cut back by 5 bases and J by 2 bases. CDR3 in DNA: TGTGCCAGCAGCGGATTAACCAGCGGGAGCGCCTACAATGAGCAGTTCTTC. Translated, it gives CASSGLTSGSAYNEQFF.

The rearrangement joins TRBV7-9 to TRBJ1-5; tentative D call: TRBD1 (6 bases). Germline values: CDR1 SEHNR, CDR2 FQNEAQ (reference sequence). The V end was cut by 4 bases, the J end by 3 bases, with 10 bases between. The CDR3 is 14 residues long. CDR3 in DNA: TGTGCCAGCAGCTCACAGGGACCCAATCAGCCCCAGCATTTT. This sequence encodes CASSSQGPNQPQHF.

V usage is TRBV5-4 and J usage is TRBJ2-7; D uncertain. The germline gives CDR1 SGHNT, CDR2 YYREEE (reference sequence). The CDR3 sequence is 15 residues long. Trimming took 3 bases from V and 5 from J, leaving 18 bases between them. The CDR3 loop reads CASSSRTTRMDEQYF. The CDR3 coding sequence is TGTGCCAGCAGCTCCCGGACGACGCGAATGGACGAGCAGTACTTC. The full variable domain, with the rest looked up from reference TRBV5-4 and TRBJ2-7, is ETGVTQSPTHLIKTRGQQVTLRCSSQSGHNTVSWYQQALGQGPQFIFQYYREEENGRGNFPPRFSGLQFPNYSSELNVNALELDDSALYLCASSSRTTRMDEQYFGPGTRLTVT.

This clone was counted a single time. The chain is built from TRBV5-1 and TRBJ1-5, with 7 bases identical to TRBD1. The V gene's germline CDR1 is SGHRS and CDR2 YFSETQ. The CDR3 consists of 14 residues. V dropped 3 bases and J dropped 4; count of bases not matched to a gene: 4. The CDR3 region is CASSWGGQNQPQHF. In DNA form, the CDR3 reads TGCGCCAGCAGCTGGGGGGGACAGAATCAGCCCCAGCATTTT.

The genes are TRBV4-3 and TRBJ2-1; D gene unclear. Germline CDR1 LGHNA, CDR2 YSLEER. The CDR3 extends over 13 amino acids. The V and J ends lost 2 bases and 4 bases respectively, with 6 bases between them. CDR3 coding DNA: TGCGCCAGCAGCCAACTTACTTACAATGAGCAGTTCTTC. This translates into CASSQLTYNEQFF.

The CDR3 nucleotides are TGTGCCAGCAGCCATCCAGGGACAGGGGGCTACACCTTC. Translation: CASSHPGTGGYTF. The chain couples TRBV4-2 to TRBJ1-2, with 9 bases matching TRBD1. CDR1 is LGHNA, CDR2 YNFKEQ, per germline. This CDR3 comprises 13 residues. Unmatched junction bases numbered 4, after V lost 3 bases and J lost 8 bases.

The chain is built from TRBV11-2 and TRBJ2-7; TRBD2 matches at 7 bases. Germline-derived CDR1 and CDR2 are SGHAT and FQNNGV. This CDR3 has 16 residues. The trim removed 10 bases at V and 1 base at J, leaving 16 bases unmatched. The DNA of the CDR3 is TGTGCCACGCGGGGAATTAGCGGGCCCTCATCCTACGAGCAGTACTTC. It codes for CATRGISGPSSYEQYF.

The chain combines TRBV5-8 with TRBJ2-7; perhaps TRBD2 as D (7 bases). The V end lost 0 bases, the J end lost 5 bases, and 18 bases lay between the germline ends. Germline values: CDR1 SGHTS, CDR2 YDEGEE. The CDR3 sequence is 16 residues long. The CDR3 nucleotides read TGTGCCAGCAGCTTGGCCTGGGGGGAGGGACAAGACGAGCAGTACTTC. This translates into CASSLAWGEGQDEQYF.

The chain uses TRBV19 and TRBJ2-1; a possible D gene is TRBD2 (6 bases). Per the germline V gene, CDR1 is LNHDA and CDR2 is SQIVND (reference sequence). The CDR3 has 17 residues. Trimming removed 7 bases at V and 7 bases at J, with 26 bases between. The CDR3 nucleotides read TGTGCCAGTACCGGCGGAAGGGGAACGGGGAGGAGTAATGAGCAGTTCTTC. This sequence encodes CASTGGRGTGRSNEQFF.

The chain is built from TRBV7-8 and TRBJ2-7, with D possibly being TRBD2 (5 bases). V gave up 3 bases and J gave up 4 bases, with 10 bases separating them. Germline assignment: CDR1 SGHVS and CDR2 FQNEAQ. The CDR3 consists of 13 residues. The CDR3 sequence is CASSFGRRYEQYF. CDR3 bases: TGTGCCAGCAGCTTTGGTCGGAGGTACGAGCAGTACTTC.

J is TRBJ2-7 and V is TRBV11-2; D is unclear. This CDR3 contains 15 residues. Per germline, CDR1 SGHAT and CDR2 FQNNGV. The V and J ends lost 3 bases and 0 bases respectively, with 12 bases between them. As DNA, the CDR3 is TGTGCCAGCAGCTTCCAACTTACACGCTCCTACGAGCAGTACTTC. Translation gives CASSFQLTRSYEQYF. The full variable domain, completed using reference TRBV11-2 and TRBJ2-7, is EAGVAQSPRYKIIEKRQSVAFWCNPISGHATLYWYQQILGQGPKLLIQFQNNGVVDDSQLPKDRFSAERLKGVDSTLKIQPAKLEDSAVYLCASSFQLTRSYEQYFGPGTRLTVT.

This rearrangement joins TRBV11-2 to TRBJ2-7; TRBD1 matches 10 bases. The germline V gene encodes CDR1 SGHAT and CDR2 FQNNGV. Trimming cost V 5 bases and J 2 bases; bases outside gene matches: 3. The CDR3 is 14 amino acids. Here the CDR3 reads CASSTGQGAYEQYF. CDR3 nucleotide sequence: TGTGCCAGCAGCACCGGACAGGGGGCCTACGAGCAGTACTTC. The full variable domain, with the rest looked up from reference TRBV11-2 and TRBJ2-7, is EAGVAQSPRYKIIEKRQSVAFWCNPISGHATLYWYQQILGQGPKLLIQFQNNGVVDDSQLPKDRFSAERLKGVDSTLKIQPAKLEDSAVYLCASSTGQGAYEQYFGPGTRLTVT.

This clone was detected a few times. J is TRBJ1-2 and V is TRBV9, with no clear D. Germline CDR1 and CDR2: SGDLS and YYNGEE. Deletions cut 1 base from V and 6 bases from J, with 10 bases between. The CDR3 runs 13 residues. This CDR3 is CASSVLDLHGYTF. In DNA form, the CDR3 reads TGTGCCAGCAGCGTATTGGACCTACATGGCTACACCTTC.

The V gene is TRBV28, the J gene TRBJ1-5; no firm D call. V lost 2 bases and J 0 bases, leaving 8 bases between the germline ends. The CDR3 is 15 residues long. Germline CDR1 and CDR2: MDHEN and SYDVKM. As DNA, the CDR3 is TGTGCCAGCAGTTTACCCGGATATAGCAATCAGCCCCAGCATTTT. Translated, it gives CASSLPGYSNQPQHF.

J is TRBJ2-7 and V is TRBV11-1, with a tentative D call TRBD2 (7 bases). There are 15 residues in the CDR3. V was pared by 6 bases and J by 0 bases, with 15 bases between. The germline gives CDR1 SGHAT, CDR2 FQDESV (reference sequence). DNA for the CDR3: TGTGCCAGCAGTCTTGCTGGGGGGGCCTCCTACGAGCAGTACTTC. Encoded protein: CASSLAGGASYEQYF.